This passage covers 27 T cell receptor beta chains from one sample sequenced in a study of blood T cell repertoires in COVID-19. TCRdb's table, derived via immunoSEQ multiplex PCR, lists solely in-frame clones and lacks some. The table has around 300,000 clones, about 90% seen once. The sample comprised peripheral blood. These receptors were obtained from a woman aged 45 to 65 with COVID-19, enrolled during active disease.

The V and J genes are TRBV10-3 and TRBJ2-6; D possibly corresponds to TRBD1 (6 bases). Germline V gene data show CDR1 as ENHRY and CDR2 as SYGVKD. There are 17 residues in the CDR3. V lost 6 bases, J lost 0 bases, and 15 bases lay in between. The DNA for the CDR3 is TGTGCCATCAGGGAGGACAGCCAAACCTCTGGGGCCAACGTCCTGACTTTC. Translating gives CAIREDSQTSGANVLTF.

The chain links TRBV6-2 or TRBV6-3 to TRBJ1-1; 7 bases match TRBD1. With V trimmed by 5 bases and J by 5 bases, 11 bases remained unmatched. The CDR3 sequence is 15 residues long. Germline loops: CDR1 MNHEY, CDR2 SVGEGT. In nucleotides, the CDR3 is TGTGCCAGCAGTCGACAGGGAAAGGGGGCGACTGAAGCTTTCTTT. Translating it yields CASSRQGKGATEAFF.

CDR3 amino acids: CATRRSIAGEVGETQYF. DNA for the CDR3: TGCGCCACCCGTCGATCAATAGCGGGAGAGGTCGGGGAGACCCAGTACTTC. The rearrangement joins TRBV10-2 to TRBJ2-5; 9 positions agree with TRBD2. With V trimmed by 10 bases and J by 5 bases, 20 bases remained unmatched. CDR1 is WSHSY and CDR2 is SAAADI in the germline V gene. CDR3 size: 17 residues.

The chain uses TRBV30 and TRBJ2-5; D is undetermined. Germline CDR1 reads GTSNPN; CDR2 reads SVGIG (reference sequence). The CDR3 consists of 14 residues. V was clipped by 6 bases and J by 2 bases, with 16 bases between them. Here the CDR3 DNA reads TGTGCCTGCCATAATCACGGGTTTCAAGAGACCCAGTACTTC. Its translation is CACHNHGFQETQYF.

This clone came up once. This chain joins TRBV4-1 and TRBJ1-1, with unresolved D. In germline, CDR1 is MGHRA, CDR2 YSYEKL. CDR3 size: 15 residues. Trimming stripped 4 bases from V and 8 bases from J, with 20 bases between. This chain's CDR3 is CASSLTSDFPGEAFF. CDR3 nucleotide sequence: TGCGCCAGCAGCCTTACCTCGGACTTTCCCGGGGAAGCTTTCTTT.

The rearrangement uses TRBV11-3 and TRBJ1-1, with D perhaps matching TRBD1 (5 bases). CDR1 and CDR2 from the germline V gene are SGHNT and YENEEA. The ends were cut back, 3 bases at V and 1 base at J, with 12 bases in the middle. The CDR3 has 15 residues. CDR3 coding DNA: TGTGCCAGCAGCTTGGGACTGACTAAGAACACTGAAGCTTTCTTT. This codes for CASSLGLTKNTEAFF.

The chain couples TRBV5-4 to TRBJ1-6; TRBD1 matches 8 bases. The CDR3 sequence is 18 residues long. Trimming at V came to 4 bases and at J to 3 bases, leaving 12 bases not matched to a gene. Per the germline V gene, CDR1 is SGHNT and CDR2 is YYREEE (reference sequence). CDR3 DNA sequence: TGTGCCAGCAGCCATCCGGGGCAGGGGGCAGTCTATAATTCACCCCTCCACTTT. Translating gives CASSHPGQGAVYNSPLHF.

The J gene is TRBJ2-1, the V gene TRBV19; 15 nucleotides line up with TRBD2. The V gene's germline CDR1 is LNHDA and CDR2 SQIVND (reference sequence). V gave up 4 bases and J gave up 3 bases; unmatched junction bases: 1. The CDR3 is 16 residues long. CDR3 bases: TGTGCCAGTAGTAAGGGACTAGCGGGAGGCTACAATGAGCAGTTCTTC. It yields the protein CASSKGLAGGYNEQFF.

The chain combines TRBV6-5 with TRBJ2-4; TRBD1 matches 7 bases. In germline, CDR1 is MNHEY, CDR2 SVGAGI. CDR3 length: 15 residues. Trimming at V came to 8 bases and at J to 4 bases, leaving 11 bases not matched to a gene. CDR3 residues: CASQNPGTAKNIQYF. CDR3 coding DNA: TGTGCCAGCCAAAACCCCGGGACAGCGAAAAACATTCAGTACTTC.

The V call is TRBV7-2, the J call TRBJ1-2, with TRBD1 identical over 7 bases. CDR3 length: 17 amino acids. J was trimmed by 4 bases and V by 5 bases; bases with no gene match: 16. The germline CDR1 and CDR2 sequences are SGHTA and FQGNSA. CDR3 sequence (DNA): TGTGCCAGCAGCCCACCAACCGGGACAGCCATTATCTATGGCTACACCTTC. This sequence encodes CASSPPTGTAIIYGYTF.

The chain is built from TRBV18 and TRBJ1-1; a weak D match, TRBD1 (6 bases). Trimming stripped 4 bases from V and 8 bases from J, with 14 bases between. In germline, CDR1 is KGHSH, CDR2 LQKENI. CDR3 length equals 13 residues. The CDR3: CASSLSRDIEAFF. In DNA, the CDR3 is TGTGCCAGCTCACTTTCCCGGGACATCGAAGCTTTCTTT. The variable domain in full, completed from reference TRBV18 and TRBJ1-1, reads NAGVMQNPRHLVRRRGQEARLRCSPMKGHSHVYWYRQLPEEGLKFMVYLQKENIIDESGMPKERFSAEFPKEGPSILRIQQVVRGDSAAYFCASSLSRDIEAFFGQGTRLTVV.

The rearrangement joins TRBV6-6 to TRBJ1-2; 7 positions match TRBD1. Trimming at V came to 6 bases and at J to 6 bases, leaving 4 bases not matched to a gene. The CDR3 runs to 12 residues. CDR1 and CDR2 from the germline V gene are MNHNY and SVGAGI (reference sequence). The chain's CDR3 is CASSPTGDGYTF. CDR3 DNA: TGTGCCAGCAGCCCCACAGGGGATGGCTACACCTTC.

This chain connects TRBV9 to TRBJ2-3; possibly TRBD2 for D (5 bases). Germline CDR1 SGDLS, CDR2 YYNGEE. V was cut by 4 bases and J by 1 base, with 10 bases left in between. The CDR3 length is 14 residues. Written as DNA, the CDR3 is TGTGCCAGCAGCTCCAGCGGTGGCACAGATACGCAGTATTTT. Translation gives CASSSSGGTDTQYF.

This clone was detected a few times. The chain recombines TRBV4-1 with TRBJ2-2; 8 bases fit TRBD1. Germline loops: CDR1 MGHRA, CDR2 YSYEKL. The length of the CDR3 is 17 residues. J lost 2 bases, V lost 1 base, and 6 bases had no gene match. DNA of the CDR3: TGCGCCAGCAGCCAAGCAACCGGGACAGGTAACACCGGGGAGCTGTTTTTT. Amino acids: CASSQATGTGNTGELFF.

This chain connects TRBV15 to TRBJ2-5; TRBD2 aligns across 8 bases. In germline, CDR1 is LNHNV, CDR2 YYDKDF (reference sequence). The ends lost 5 bases at V and 6 bases at J; junction bases unmatched: 14. The CDR3 contains 16 residues. The CDR3 DNA reads as TGTGCCACCAGCTCTCGGGGGGGGACTAGGGAAAAGACCCAGTACTTC. It is translated as CATSSRGGTREKTQYF.

This chain connects TRBV4-2 to TRBJ1-5; 7 bases agree with TRBD1. V shed 4 bases, J shed 7 bases, and the junction held 10 bases outside the gene matches. CDR1 and CDR2 (germline): LGHNA, YNFKEQ. This CDR3 spans 15 amino acids. The CDR3 sequence is CASSLGDSPGQPQHF. CDR3 DNA: TGTGCCAGCAGCCTGGGGGACAGTCCTGGGCAGCCCCAGCATTTT.

V is TRBV4-1 and J is TRBJ2-7, with 8 bases lining up with TRBD1. From germline, CDR1 is MGHRA and CDR2 YSYEKL. The CDR3 runs to 15 residues. J lost 0 bases, V lost 4 bases, and 5 bases had no gene match. This chain's CDR3 is CASSRGQVYSYEQYF. In DNA, the CDR3 is TGCGCCAGCAGCCGGGGACAGGTTTACTCCTACGAGCAGTACTTC.

The gene calls are TRBV11-2 and TRBJ2-3; 9 positions match TRBD1. V was clipped by 6 bases and J by 7 bases; unmatched bases: 11. This CDR3 spans 15 amino acids. From germline, CDR1 is SGHAT and CDR2 FQNNGV. CDR3 amino acids: CASSPGTGPWNTQYF. DNA for the CDR3: TGTGCCAGCAGTCCCGGGACAGGGCCCTGGAATACGCAGTATTTT.

The genes are TRBV7-6 and TRBJ1-3; D remains unclear. From germline, CDR1 is SGHVS and CDR2 FNYEAQ. V lost 6 bases and J 0 bases, leaving 15 bases between the germline ends. This CDR3 is built from 16 residues. In nucleotides, the CDR3 is TGTGCCAGCAGTCCTACACCCGGGGTCTCTGGAAACACCATATATTTT. It codes for CASSPTPGVSGNTIYF.

The chain couples TRBV30 to TRBJ1-4, with TRBD1 as a possible D gene (5 bases). The CDR3 contains 16 residues. V was pared by 3 bases and J by 2 bases, with 16 bases between. Germline V gives CDR1 GTSNPN, CDR2 SVGIG (reference sequence). CDR3 sequence reads: CAWRGVGGGTNEKLFF. CDR3 in DNA: TGTGCCTGGAGAGGAGTCGGTGGGGGGACTAATGAAAAACTGTTTTTT. Together with reference TRBV30 and TRBJ1-4, the CDR3 gives the full variable domain: SQTIHQWPATLVQPVGSPLSLECTVEGTSNPNLYWYRQAAGRGLQLLFYSVGIGQISSEVPQNLSASRPQDRQFILSSKKLLLSDSGFYLCAWRGVGGGTNEKLFFGSGTQLSVL.

CDR3: CAISERPTGVNTEAFF. The CDR3, as DNA: TGTGCCATCAGTGAACGCCCGACAGGAGTAAACACTGAAGCTTTCTTT. This chain connects TRBV10-3 to TRBJ1-1; D is possibly TRBD1 (6 bases). Germline V gene sequence: CDR1 ENHRY, CDR2 SYGVKD. This CDR3 region has 16 residues. With 3 bases removed from V and 2 bases from J, the gap between germline ends came to 16 bases.

The J gene is TRBJ2-1, the V gene TRBV7-3; D may be TRBD2 (6 bases). V shed 0 bases and J shed 2 bases, with 8 bases lying between them. Germline V CDR1 and CDR2: SGHTA, FQGTGA. The CDR3 contains 15 residues. CDR3: CASSLTAGTYNEQFF. CDR3 coding DNA: TGTGCCAGCAGCTTAACGGCGGGAACCTACAATGAGCAGTTCTTC. Looking up the rest from reference TRBV7-3 and TRBJ2-1 gives the full variable domain: GAGVSQTPSNKVTEKGKYVELRCDPISGHTALYWYRQSLGQGPEFLIYFQGTGAADDSGLPNDRFFAVRPEGSVSTLKIQRTERGDSAVYLCASSLTAGTYNEQFFGPGTRLTVL.

The rearrangement joins TRBV12-5 to TRBJ2-6, with no clear D. V lost 1 base and J 4 bases, leaving 5 bases between the germline ends. This CDR3 spans 14 amino acids. CDR1 LGHNT and CDR2 FRNRAP come from the germline V gene. CDR3 nucleotides: TGTGCTAGTGGTTTGGCCGAGGGGGCCAACGTCCTGACTTTC. This encodes CASGLAEGANVLTF.

The rearrangement joins TRBV7-3 to TRBJ1-5; 8 positions agree with TRBD1. From germline, CDR1 is SGHTA and CDR2 FQGTGA. This CDR3 region has 16 residues. The J segment lost 2 bases and the V segment lost 5 bases, leaving 8 bases of the junction unmatched. CDR3 sequence reads: CASSPSDRAGNQPQHF. DNA of the CDR3: TGTGCCAGCAGCCCTTCGGACAGGGCAGGCAATCAGCCCCAGCATTTT.

This chain uses TRBV13 with TRBJ2-4; unclear D gene. The V end was cut by 0 bases, the J end by 2 bases, with 5 bases between. The germline V gene has CDR1 PRHDT and CDR2 FYEKMQ (reference sequence). CDR3 length: 14 residues. The CDR3, as DNA: TGTGCCAGCAGCTTAGGGGGCCCCAAAAACATTCAGTACTTC. It specifies CASSLGGPKNIQYF.

This chain uses TRBV7-2 with TRBJ1-2; D perhaps matches TRBD1 (6 bases). In germline, CDR1 is SGHTA, CDR2 FQGNSA. Trimming took 5 bases from V and 0 from J, leaving 13 bases between them. This CDR3 contains 15 residues. The CDR3 DNA reads TGTGCCAGCAGCCCCAGGGGAACAACTAACTATGGCTACACCTTC. The encoded protein is CASSPRGTTNYGYTF.

This chain connects TRBV7-2 to TRBJ1-3; the D is unclear. The CDR3 sequence is 12 residues long. V lost 5 bases, J lost 4 bases, and 6 bases lay in between. Looked up from germline, CDR1 is SGHTA and CDR2 is FQGNSA. The CDR3 loop reads CASSPYGNTIYF. In DNA form, the CDR3 reads TGTGCCAGCAGCCCCTACGGAAACACCATATATTTT.